The sequence of this TCR beta chain was determined in a study of monozygotic twins with inflammatory bowel disease. Using TCRalpha and TCRbeta cDNA, the researchers carried out two nested PCRs that lasted 16 and 9 cycles. After re-calling the 5' RACE reads, TCRdb lists one entry per CDR3 protein, DNA absent. This sample's table has approximately 390,000 distinct CDR3 sequences. As concerns this clonotype: Its antigen remains unidentified.

General study findings and limits: Resolution of different T cell subtypes was not achieved. Limited power may explain why concordant and discordant twins showed no difference in repertoire similarity.

The sequence was collected from a human donor with ulcerative colitis or Crohn's disease, or a healthy co-twin of an affected twin (not recorded which). Sequencing was carried out using blood.

CDR3: CASSYGANSEEFF. The rearrangement links TRBV6-2 or TRBV6-3 to TRBJ2-1; TCRdb outputs TRBD1, but without DNA this stays unchecked. The CDR3 has 13 residues. CDR1 and CDR2 (germline): MNHEY, SVGEGT.